This T cell receptor (beta chain) appears in the sequencing data of a study of cytomegalovirus exposure and HLA in healthy donors. 60 Vbeta and 13 Jbeta primers were used in PCR. Clones were sequenced by immunoSEQ multiplex PCR, and TCRdb holds only the in-frame ones, with some missing. Of roughly 150,000 clones in the sample, just under 70% were seen once. The CDR3 runs to 14 residues. Germline assignment: CDR1 PRHDT and CDR2 FYEKMQ (reference sequence). Trimming took 4 bases from V and 2 from J; bases not matched to a gene: 1. In regard to this clone: Its antigen is not known.

Findings and limits, study-wide: As a later analysis showed, a missense DCLRE1C variant was linked to trimming of TCR beta V- and J-genes. High sensitivity and specificity were reportedly achieved when the classifier diagnosed cytomegalovirus status.

The source material was PBMCs. The clonotype originates from a man between 60 and 70 years old in good health and CMV-seronegative. The chain has TRBV13 and TRBJ2-5, with 10 bases that match TRBD2. The CDR3 sequence is CASSWTSGQETQYF. As DNA, the CDR3 is TGTGCCAGCAGCTGGACTAGCGGTCAAGAGACCCAGTACTTC. Supplemented by reference TRBV13 and TRBJ2-5, the full variable domain reads AAGVIQSPRHLIKEKRETATLKCYPIPRHDTVYWYQQGPGQDPQFLISFYEKMQSDKGSIPDRFSAQQFSDYHSELNMSSLELGDSALYFCASSWTSGQETQYFGPGTRLLVL.